This T cell receptor beta chain was retrieved from a study of identical twins. Notes on the study in general: With abundant cord blood beta clonotypes, insertions were fewer; memory repertoires showed no such pattern. Within beta out-of-frame sequences, the excess sharing observed between twins was weaker.

Donors were all healthy Caucasians. V shed 7 bases and J 2 bases; nucleotides not matched to a gene: 12. Germline V gene lookup returns CDR1 SQVTM and CDR2 ANQGSEA. This CDR3 contains 15 residues. With regard to this clonotype: Its cognate antigen is unknown.

It was template switching that added a universal primer site, and there were unique molecular identifiers on the cDNA. One entry per CDR3 protein, called by TCRdb with MiXCR from the 5' RACE reads. Here the sample spans 500,000 to 550,000 distinct CDR3 sequences, about 20% being singletons. The data were also submitted as part of a second study, on yellow fever vaccine responses in identical twins.

This sequence was found in a woman aged 18-29 years in good health. Sequenced: CD4+ T cells sorted from blood. The gene calls are TRBV29-1 and TRBJ2-3; 7 nucleotides agree with TRBD2. The CDR3, as DNA: TGCAGCGCCCGGGGACTATCTTCGAACACAGATACGCAGTATTTT. It is translated as CSARGLSSNTDTQYF.